This T cell receptor (beta chain) was sequenced in a study of post-analysis software for immune sequencing data. Study details: The courses of disease that were included comprised relapsing-remitting, secondary progressive and progressive-relapsing multiple sclerosis.

Prepared libraries of TCR beta cDNA carried unique molecular identifiers. One entry per CDR3 protein results from TCRdb running MiXCR on the PCR reads. The sample includes 450,000 to 700,000 distinct CDR3 sequences, around 44% seen only once; the top ten take more than 1.5%. The sequenced sample was blood. The sequence was collected from a girl between 5 and 17 years old with multiple sclerosis.

CDR3 protein: CASSPDISSTDTQYF. CDR3 bases: TGTGCCAGCAGCCCGGACATCTCTAGCACAGATACGCAGTATTTT. The V gene is TRBV14, the J gene TRBJ2-3; a possible D gene is TRBD1 (5 bases). CDR3 length: 15 residues. The germline V gene encodes CDR1 SGHDN and CDR2 FVKESK. Trimming pared 4 bases from V and 0 bases from J, leaving 11 bases between. Full variable domain (outside the CDR3, taken from reference TRBV14 and TRBJ2-3): EAGVTQFPSHSVIEKGQTVTLRCDPISGHDNLYWYRRVMGKEIKFLLHFVKESKQDESGMPNNRFLAERTGGTYSTLKVQPAELEDSGVYFCASSPDISSTDTQYFGPGTRLTVL.